This T cell receptor (beta chain) was recovered during a study of blood T cell repertoires in COVID-19. Study details: Sites across the United States, Italy and Spain contributed samples from acute and convalescent COVID-19. From T cells, B-cell-depleted T cells, or PBMCs came the material, which was cDNA or gDNA.

Trimming took 5 bases from V and 6 from J; bases not matched to a gene: 13. The CDR3 runs 15 residues. Germline V lookup: CDR1 SEHNR, CDR2 FQNEAQ (reference sequence). Assay: immunoSEQ multiplex PCR; the TCRdb copy retains only in-frame clones and omits some. Altogether 65,000 to 85,000 clones are present, roughly nine tenths being singletons, with the ten largest covering approximately 2.5%. The J gene is TRBJ2-7, the V gene TRBV7-9; 7 bases are shared with TRBD2. The sequencing input was peripheral blood. The receptor comes from a human donor in a cohort sampled during active COVID-19. The CDR3 region has the DNA TGTGCCAGCAGCAAGGGACTACCCATTTTGGGCGAGCAGTACTTC. Amino acid sequence: CASSKGLPILGEQYF.